The 21 T cell receptor beta chains in this list originate from one sample, sequenced in a study of T cells in Graves' hyperthyroidism and ophthalmopathy (dated by TCRdb to between 2018 and 2021). The receptor library was made with multiplex PCR. TCRdb records Illumina HiSeq 2000 as the sequencer. TCR beta CDR3 regions were amplified from RNA transcripts. For the first round of RT-PCR on the TCR CDR3, the HTBI primer set was used together with the Qiagen OneStep RT-PCR kit. In-frame beta chains were kept once TCRdb had trimmed the public reads at Q25 with fastp and called clones with MiXCR. Each record represents a unique CDR3 protein, reported with the most common genes and DNA among its rows. The table for this sample lists roughly 650,000 distinct CDR3 sequences; roughly a sixth of them were counted only once. Together, the top ten hold under 3.5% of the sample. Sample: blood. These receptor sequences come from a woman between 40 and 55 years old with Graves' ophthalmopathy.

This clonotype was seen ten or more times. The chain has TRBV27 and TRBJ2-2; perhaps TRBD2 as D (5 bases). The CDR3 is 14 amino acids. The V gene's germline CDR1 is MNHEY and CDR2 SMNVEV (reference sequence). Trimming pared 5 bases from V and 6 bases from J, leaving 13 bases between. The CDR3 spells CASSTSLFAGELFF. DNA for the CDR3: TGTGCCAGCAGTACTAGTCTGTTTGCCGGGGAGCTGTTTTTT.

This clonotype was seen many times. This chain links TRBV2 with TRBJ1-1; D perhaps matches TRBD1 (6 bases). CDR3 length: 14 amino acids. The V end was cut by 8 bases, the J end by 3 bases, with 16 bases between. Germline V lookup: CDR1 SNHLY, CDR2 FYNNEI. The CDR3 nucleotides read TGTGCCAGCTACGATACAGGGTATGACACTGAAGCTTTCTTT. This codes for CASYDTGYDTEAFF.

This clonotype was seen a handful of times. V usage is TRBV28 and J usage is TRBJ2-6, with 9 bases identical to TRBD1. The CDR3 contains 15 residues. CDR1 and CDR2 (germline): MDHEN, SYDVKM. The trim removed 6 bases at V and 2 bases at J, leaving 2 bases unmatched. The CDR3: CASRTGGAGANVLTF. The CDR3 nucleotides read TGTGCCAGCAGGACAGGGGGGGCTGGGGCCAACGTCCTGACTTTC.

This clonotype was seen ten or more times. V and J are TRBV20-1 and TRBJ2-3, with 8 bases lining up with TRBD2. CDR1 DFQATT and CDR2 SNEGSKA come from the germline V gene (reference sequence). This CDR3 is 15 amino acids long. Trimming cost V 0 bases and J 2 bases; bases outside gene matches: 4. CDR3 region: CSARDAGGLTDTQYF. In nucleotides, the CDR3 is TGCAGTGCTAGAGATGCGGGGGGACTCACAGATACGCAGTATTTT.

This clonotype was counted a few times. This chain connects TRBV20-1 to TRBJ2-3; 16 bases fit TRBD2. Losses at the gene ends were 1 base for V and 4 bases for J; bases not matched to a gene: 5. The CDR3 is 17 amino acids. Looked up from germline, CDR1 is DFQATT and CDR2 is SNEGSKA (reference sequence). The CDR3: CSARGGTSGRAPDTQYF. The CDR3 bases are TGCAGTGCTAGAGGGGGGACTAGCGGGAGGGCCCCAGATACGCAGTATTTT.

This clonotype was seen repeatedly, ten times or more. V gene TRBV27 combines with J gene TRBJ1-1; D remains ambiguous. V lost 2 bases and J 5 bases, leaving 9 bases between the germline ends. Germline lookup yields CDR1 MNHEY and CDR2 SMNVEV (reference sequence). CDR3 length: 13 amino acids. CDR3 in DNA: TGTGCCAGCAGTTTAAGGGTTGGGACTGAAGCTTTCTTT. Protein: CASSLRVGTEAFF.

This clonotype was found many times. This rearrangement joins TRBV27 to TRBJ2-5, with no clear D. Between the trimmed V and J ends, which lost 9 bases and 2 bases, there was a span of 16 bases. CDR1 and CDR2 from the germline V gene are MNHEY and SMNVEV (reference sequence). The CDR3 is 14 amino acids. CDR3 sequence: CASSRLRGQETQYF. CDR3 DNA: TGTGCCAGTTCCCGGCTGAGAGGACAAGAGACCCAGTACTTC.

The rearrangement joins TRBV11-1 to TRBJ2-3; 7 bases align to TRBD2. This CDR3 has 17 amino acids. Looked up from germline, CDR1 is SGHAT and CDR2 is FQDESV (reference sequence). V shed 5 bases, J shed 2 bases, and the junction held 13 bases outside the gene matches. The CDR3 bases are TGTGCCAGCAGCGCCCTGGAGGGGCGGGGGTACACAGATACGCAGTATTTT. Residues: CASSALEGRGYTDTQYF.

In its sample, this clonotype was seen a few times. The V call is TRBV2, the J call TRBJ1-6; the match to TRBD1 covers 9 bases. The V gene's germline CDR1 is SNHLY and CDR2 FYNNEI. The ends lost 9 bases at V and 8 bases at J; junction bases unmatched: 5. This CDR3 contains 13 residues. CDR3 sequence: CASIGTGHSPLHF. In nucleotides, the CDR3 is TGTGCCAGTATAGGGACAGGGCATTCACCCCTCCACTTT.

This clonotype was observed a few times. The CDR3 loop reads CASTKQGTADTQYF. In nucleotides, the CDR3 is TGTGCCAGCACCAAACAGGGTACAGCAGATACGCAGTATTTT. The chain uses TRBV9 and TRBJ2-3; a possible D gene is TRBD1 (6 bases). Trimming took 6 bases from V and 4 from J, leaving 15 bases between them. This CDR3 is built from 14 residues. Per the germline V gene, CDR1 is SGDLS and CDR2 is YYNGEE.

This clonotype was seen many times. The V and J genes are TRBV18 and TRBJ1-1; D gene uncertain. Per germline, CDR1 KGHSH and CDR2 LQKENI. Trimming stripped 3 bases from V and 8 bases from J, with 13 bases between. CDR3 size: 13 residues. CDR3 amino acids: CASSPGEGREAFF. CDR3 in DNA: TGTGCCAGCTCACCTGGCGAGGGTAGAGAAGCTTTCTTT.

The sample holds many counts of this clonotype. J is TRBJ1-2 and V is TRBV11-2, with TRBD1 as a possible D gene (5 bases). The CDR3 extends over 16 amino acids. Trimming took 6 bases from V and 0 from J, leaving 17 bases between them. Germline CDR1 and CDR2: SGHAT and FQNNGV. The CDR3 sequence: CASSMTPGPSNYGYTF. The CDR3, as DNA: TGTGCCAGCAGTATGACACCGGGACCCTCTAACTATGGCTACACCTTC.

This clonotype was seen ten or more times. The V and J genes are TRBV11-1 and TRBJ2-2, with 9 positions matching TRBD1. The V gene's germline CDR1 is SGHAT and CDR2 FQDESV (reference sequence). The CDR3 totals 15 residues. The V gene end was trimmed by 5 bases and the J gene end by 4 bases; junction bases not matched to a gene: 5. This chain's CDR3 is CASSQGQGSTGELFF. The DNA of the CDR3 is TGTGCCAGCAGCCAGGGACAGGGTTCCACCGGGGAGCTGTTTTTT.

This clonotype was recorded at least ten times. The chain recombines TRBV6-2 or TRBV6-3 with TRBJ2-5; D gene unclear. This CDR3 spans 18 amino acids. Germline V gene sequence: CDR1 MNHEY, CDR2 SVGEGT. The V gene lost 0 bases and the J gene lost 1 base, with 18 bases spanning the gap. CDR3 sequence (DNA): TGTGCCAGCAGTTACTCGATGTATAGTCGGGTGATCCAAGAGACCCAGTACTTC. Protein product: CASSYSMYSRVIQETQYF.

Only a few counts were recorded for this clonotype. This chain links TRBV5-1 with TRBJ2-6; D remains unclear. CDR3 length: 15 amino acids. Trimming cost V 1 base and J 0 bases, with 5 bases left between them. Germline CDR1 reads SGHRS; CDR2 reads YFSETQ. The CDR3 sequence is CASSLTASGANVLTF. DNA of the CDR3: TGCGCCAGCAGCTTGACAGCCTCTGGGGCCAACGTCCTGACTTTC.

This clonotype was detected a few times. This chain uses TRBV28 with TRBJ1-6; D remains ambiguous. Germline V gene data show CDR1 as MDHEN and CDR2 as SYDVKM. Trimming pared 4 bases from V and 10 bases from J, leaving 17 bases between. This CDR3 is built from 15 residues. The CDR3 reads CASSSNPLVGSPLHF. Here the CDR3 DNA reads TGTGCCAGCAGTTCCAACCCCCTTGTGGGGTCACCCCTCCACTTT.

The chain joins TRBV12-3 or TRBV12-4 to TRBJ2-1, with 13 bases matching TRBD2. This CDR3 has 16 residues. Trimming cost V 7 bases and J 5 bases; bases outside gene matches: 8. In DNA, the CDR3 is TGTGCCAGCATTCTGCCCGGGACTAGCGGGAACAATGAGCAGTTCTTC. It specifies CASILPGTSGNNEQFF.

This clonotype was found a few times. J is TRBJ1-1 and V is TRBV6-2 or TRBV6-3; 10 nucleotides agree with TRBD1. CDR1 and CDR2 from the germline V gene are MNHEY and SVGEGT. There are 17 residues in the CDR3. Trimming cost V 5 bases and J 10 bases; bases outside gene matches: 19. The CDR3 coding sequence is TGTGCCAGCAGTACACCGGGACAGGGGCGACTAAGGGGCGCAGCTTTCTTT. It yields the protein CASSTPGQGRLRGAAFF.

The table lists this clonotype with many counts. The CDR3 sequence is CASSSRDRGYPYEQYF. The CDR3 nucleotides are TGTGCCAGCAGCTCCCGGGACAGGGGGTACCCCTACGAGCAGTACTTC. The J gene is TRBJ2-7, the V gene TRBV28; 11 bases match TRBD1. This CDR3 is 16 amino acids long. V was pared by 6 bases and J by 2 bases, with 9 bases of the junction left unmatched. CDR1 MDHEN and CDR2 SYDVKM come from the germline V gene.

This clonotype was seen repeatedly, ten times or more. The chain combines TRBV12-3 or TRBV12-4 with TRBJ2-7, with D perhaps matching TRBD2 (6 bases). The CDR3 is 14 amino acids. V was clipped by 3 bases and J by 4 bases, with 13 bases between them. In DNA form, the CDR3 reads TGTGCCAGCAGTTTCGGAGGGGCGGGTTACGAGCAGTACTTC. It specifies CASSFGGAGYEQYF.

This clonotype was counted ten times or more. The genes are TRBV5-1 and TRBJ2-2; no clear D gene. This CDR3 spans 14 amino acids. Germline CDR1 reads SGHRS; CDR2 reads YFSETQ. Trimming pared 5 bases from V and 1 base from J, leaving 9 bases between. CDR3 DNA sequence: TGCGCCAGCAGGTTTCTGGAGAACACCGGGGAGCTGTTTTTT. This codes for CASRFLENTGELFF.